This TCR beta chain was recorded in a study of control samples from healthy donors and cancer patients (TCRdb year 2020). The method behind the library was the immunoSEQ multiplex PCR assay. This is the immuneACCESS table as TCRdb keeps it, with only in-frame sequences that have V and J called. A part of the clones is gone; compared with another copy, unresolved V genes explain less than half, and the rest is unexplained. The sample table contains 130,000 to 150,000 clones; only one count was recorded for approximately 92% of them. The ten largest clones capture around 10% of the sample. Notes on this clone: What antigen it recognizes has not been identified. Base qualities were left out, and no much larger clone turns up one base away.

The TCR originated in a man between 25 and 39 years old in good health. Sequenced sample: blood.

The base sequence is TGTGCCAGCAGTGTTGGGACAAGAAACTATGGCTACACCTTC. Its protein product is CASSVGTRNYGYTF. The sequence links TRBV2 to TRBJ1-2; the D gene is perhaps TRBD1, from 6 matching bases. CDR1 and CDR2 (SNHLY, FYNNEI) derive from the germline V gene. The CDR3 covers 14 residues, taking in both the cysteine and the phenylalanine. The CDR3 DNA has 42 bases and is translated from base 1. V is shortened by 4 bases, J by 2 bases, and the region joining them spans 11 bases.